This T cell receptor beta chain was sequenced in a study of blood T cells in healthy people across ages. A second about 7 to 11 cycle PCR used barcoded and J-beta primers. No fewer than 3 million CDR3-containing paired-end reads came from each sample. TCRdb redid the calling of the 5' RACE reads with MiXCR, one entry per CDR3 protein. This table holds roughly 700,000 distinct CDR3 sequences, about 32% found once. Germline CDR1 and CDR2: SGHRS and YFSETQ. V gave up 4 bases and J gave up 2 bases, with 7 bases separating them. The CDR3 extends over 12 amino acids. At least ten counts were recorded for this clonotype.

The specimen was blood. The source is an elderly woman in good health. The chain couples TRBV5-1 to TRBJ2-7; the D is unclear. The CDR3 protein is CASSATTYEQYF. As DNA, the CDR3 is TGCGCCAGCAGCGCCACCACCTACGAGCAGTACTTC.